This T cell receptor beta chain was captured in a study of early T cells in non-severe SARS-CoV-2 infection. Looking at the study overall: The input, bulk RNA from unsorted whole blood, was sequenced, and chains were unpaired.

A remark on this clonotype: Its antigen remains unknown.

General study results and limits: Matching results from VDJdb favored anti-spike CD8 responses, leaving private and CD4 specificities undetected.

There are 13 residues in the CDR3. Germline V gives CDR1 MDHEN, CDR2 SYDVKM. The V and J ends lost 8 bases and 1 base, in that order; junction bases with no gene match: 5. In the library, individual cDNA molecules carried attached unique molecular identifiers. MiXCR was run by TCRdb on the 5' RACE reads, yielding one entry per CDR3 protein. Of tens of thousands of distinct CDR3 sequences in the sample, 12% were seen once. The V and J genes are TRBV28 and TRBJ2-7; 7 bases fit TRBD2. The receptor's source is an adult who was a healthcare worker with PCR-confirmed SARS-CoV-2 infection or an uninfected control (not recorded which). The sample comprised whole blood. The CDR3 bases are TGTGCCAGCGGCGGGAGCCCATCCTACGAGCAGTACTTC. It translates to CASGGSPSYEQYF.